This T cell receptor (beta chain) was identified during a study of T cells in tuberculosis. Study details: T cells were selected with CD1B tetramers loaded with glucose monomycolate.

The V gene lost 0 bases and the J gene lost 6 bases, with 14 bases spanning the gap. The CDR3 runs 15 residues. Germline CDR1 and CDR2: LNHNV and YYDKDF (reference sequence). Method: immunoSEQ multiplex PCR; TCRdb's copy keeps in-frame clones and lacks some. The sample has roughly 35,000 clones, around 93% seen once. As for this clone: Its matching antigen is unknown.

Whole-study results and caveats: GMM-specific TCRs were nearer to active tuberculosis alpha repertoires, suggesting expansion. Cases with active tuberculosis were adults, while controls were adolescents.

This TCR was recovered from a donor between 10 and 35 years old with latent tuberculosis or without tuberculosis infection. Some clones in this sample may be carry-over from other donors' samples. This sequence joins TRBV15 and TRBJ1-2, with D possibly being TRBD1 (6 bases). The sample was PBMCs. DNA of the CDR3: TGTGCCACCAGCAGAGACTACGGACAGCGAGATGGCTACACCTTC. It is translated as CATSRDYGQRDGYTF.